This T cell receptor beta chain was sequenced in a study of neurological immune-mediated disorders. Via MiXCR, TCRdb re-called the 5' RACE reads, giving one row per CDR3 protein. The sample carries tens of thousands of distinct CDR3 sequences, about 11% recorded once. Time point specified: longitudinal time-point 1 (baseline). Source material was 2 million unsorted PBMCs, stored at -80 °C in RNAlater. This clonotype appeared many times. The germline gives CDR1 SQVTM, CDR2 ANQGSEA. Germline trimming cut 7 bases from V and 6 bases from J; bases unmatched to any gene: 5. The CDR3 is 12 amino acids. The sequencing input was PBMCs. The sequence was collected from a male donor with HTLV-1-associated myelopathy (HAM/TSP). The chain employs TRBV29-1 and TRBJ2-1; 8 nucleotides match TRBD1. The CDR3 DNA follows: TGCAGCGCCCCCGACAGGGGCAATGAGCAGTTCTTC. Translating gives CSAPDRGNEQFF.